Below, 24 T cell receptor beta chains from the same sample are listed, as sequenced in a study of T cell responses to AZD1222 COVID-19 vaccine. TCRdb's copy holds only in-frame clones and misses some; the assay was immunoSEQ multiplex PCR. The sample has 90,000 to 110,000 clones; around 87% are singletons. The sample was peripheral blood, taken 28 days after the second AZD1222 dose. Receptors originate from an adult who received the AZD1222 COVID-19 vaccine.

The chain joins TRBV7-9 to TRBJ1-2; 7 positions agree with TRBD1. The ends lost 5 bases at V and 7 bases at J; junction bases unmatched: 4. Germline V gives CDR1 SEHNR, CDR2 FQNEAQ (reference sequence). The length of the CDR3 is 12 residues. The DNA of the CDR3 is TGTGCCAGCAGCGCGACAGGGAGTGGCTACACCTTC. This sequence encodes CASSATGSGYTF.

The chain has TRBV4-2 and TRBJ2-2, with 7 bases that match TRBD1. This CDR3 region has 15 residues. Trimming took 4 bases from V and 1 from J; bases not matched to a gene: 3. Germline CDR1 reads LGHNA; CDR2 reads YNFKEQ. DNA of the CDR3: TGTGCCAGCAGCCCTAGGACAGGGAACACCGGGGAGCTGTTTTTT. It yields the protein CASSPRTGNTGELFF.

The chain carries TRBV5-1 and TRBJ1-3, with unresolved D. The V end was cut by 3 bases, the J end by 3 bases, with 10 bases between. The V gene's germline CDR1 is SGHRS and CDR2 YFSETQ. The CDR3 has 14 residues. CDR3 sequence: CASSSGRSGNTIYF. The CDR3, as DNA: TGCGCCAGCAGCTCTGGCAGAAGTGGAAACACCATATATTTT.

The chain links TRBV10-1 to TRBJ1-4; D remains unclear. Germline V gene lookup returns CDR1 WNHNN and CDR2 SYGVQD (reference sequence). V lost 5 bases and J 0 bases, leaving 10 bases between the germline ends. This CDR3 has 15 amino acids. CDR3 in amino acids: CASSPSVATNEKLFF. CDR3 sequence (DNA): TGCGCCAGCAGTCCCTCCGTTGCAACTAATGAAAAACTGTTTTTT.

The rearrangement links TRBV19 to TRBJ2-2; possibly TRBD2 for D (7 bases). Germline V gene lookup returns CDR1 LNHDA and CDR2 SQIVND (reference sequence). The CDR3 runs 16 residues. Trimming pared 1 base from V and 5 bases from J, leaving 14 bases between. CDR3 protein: CASSIVGGGGTGELFF. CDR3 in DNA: TGTGCCAGTAGTATAGTCGGCGGGGGCGGGACCGGGGAGCTGTTTTTT.

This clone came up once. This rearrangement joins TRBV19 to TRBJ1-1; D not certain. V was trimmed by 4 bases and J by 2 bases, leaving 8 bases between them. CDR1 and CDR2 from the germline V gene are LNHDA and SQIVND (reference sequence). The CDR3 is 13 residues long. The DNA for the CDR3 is TGTGCCAGTAGTAGTTCGCTTAACACTGAAGCTTTCTTT. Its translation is CASSSSLNTEAFF.

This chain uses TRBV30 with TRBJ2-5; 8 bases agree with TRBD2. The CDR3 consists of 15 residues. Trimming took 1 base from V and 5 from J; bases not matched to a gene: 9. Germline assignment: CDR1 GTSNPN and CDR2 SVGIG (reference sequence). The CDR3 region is CAWSALVSGKETQYF. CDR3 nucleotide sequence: TGTGCCTGGAGTGCGTTGGTTAGCGGGAAGGAGACCCAGTACTTC.

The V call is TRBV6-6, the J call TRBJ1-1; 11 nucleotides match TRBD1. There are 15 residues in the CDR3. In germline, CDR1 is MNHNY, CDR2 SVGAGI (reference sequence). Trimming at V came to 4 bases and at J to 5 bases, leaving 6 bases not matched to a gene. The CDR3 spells CASSFGQGAGTEAFF. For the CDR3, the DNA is TGTGCCAGCAGTTTCGGACAGGGGGCTGGGACTGAAGCTTTCTTT.

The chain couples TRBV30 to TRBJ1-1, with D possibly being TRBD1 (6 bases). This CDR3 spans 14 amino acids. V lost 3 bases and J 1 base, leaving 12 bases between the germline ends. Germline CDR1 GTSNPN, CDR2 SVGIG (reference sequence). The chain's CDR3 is CAWRARGGNTEAFF. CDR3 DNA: TGTGCCTGGAGGGCAAGGGGGGGGAACACTGAAGCTTTCTTT.

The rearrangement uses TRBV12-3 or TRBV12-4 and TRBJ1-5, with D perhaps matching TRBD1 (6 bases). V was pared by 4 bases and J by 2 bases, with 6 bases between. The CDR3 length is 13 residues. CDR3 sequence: CASSWTGNQPQHF. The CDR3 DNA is TGTGCCAGCAGTTGGACAGGCAATCAGCCCCAGCATTTT.

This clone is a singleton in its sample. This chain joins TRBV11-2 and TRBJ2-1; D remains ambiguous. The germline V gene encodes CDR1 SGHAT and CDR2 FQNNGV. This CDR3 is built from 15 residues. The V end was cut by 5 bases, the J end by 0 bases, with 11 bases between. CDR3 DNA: TGTGCCAGCAGCGCCGACTTGCCCTCCTACAATGAGCAGTTCTTC. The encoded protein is CASSADLPSYNEQFF.

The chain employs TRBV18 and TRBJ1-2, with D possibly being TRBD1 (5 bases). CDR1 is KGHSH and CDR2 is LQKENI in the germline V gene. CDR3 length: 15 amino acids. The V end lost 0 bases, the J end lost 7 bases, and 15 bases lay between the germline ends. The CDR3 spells CASSPPGTPVGGYTF. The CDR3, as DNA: TGTGCCAGCTCACCACCCGGGACTCCTGTGGGTGGCTACACCTTC.

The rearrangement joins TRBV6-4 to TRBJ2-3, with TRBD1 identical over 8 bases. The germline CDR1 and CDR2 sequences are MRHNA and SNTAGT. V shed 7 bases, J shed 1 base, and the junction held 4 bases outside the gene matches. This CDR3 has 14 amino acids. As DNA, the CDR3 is TGTGCCAGCAATCAGGGGGCAGGCACAGATACGCAGTATTTT. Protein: CASNQGAGTDTQYF.

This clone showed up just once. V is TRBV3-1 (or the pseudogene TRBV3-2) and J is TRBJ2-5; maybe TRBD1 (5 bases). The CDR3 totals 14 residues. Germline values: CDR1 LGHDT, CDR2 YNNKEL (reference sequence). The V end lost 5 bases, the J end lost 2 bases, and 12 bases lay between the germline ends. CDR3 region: CASSYLTVQETQYF. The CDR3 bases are TGTGCCAGCAGCTACCTGACAGTACAAGAGACCCAGTACTTC.

Here the CDR3 DNA reads TGTGCCAGCAACTCCGGACGGGGGCGACAAGAGACCCAGTACTTC. Protein sequence: CASNSGRGRQETQYF. The V and J genes are TRBV6-5 and TRBJ2-5; tentatively, D is TRBD1 or TRBD2 (6 bases each). There are 15 residues in the CDR3. Germline CDR1 reads MNHEY; CDR2 reads SVGAGI. V was trimmed by 7 bases and J by 2 bases, leaving 17 bases between them.

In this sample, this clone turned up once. CDR3 sequence: CASSAQGYNEQFF. The CDR3 coding sequence is TGTGCCAGCAGTGCCCAGGGGTACAATGAGCAGTTCTTC. V and J are TRBV25-1 and TRBJ2-1; D might be TRBD1 (6 bases). V was cut by 4 bases and J by 4 bases, with 8 bases left in between. This CDR3 contains 13 residues. Germline V gives CDR1 MGHDK, CDR2 SYGVNS.

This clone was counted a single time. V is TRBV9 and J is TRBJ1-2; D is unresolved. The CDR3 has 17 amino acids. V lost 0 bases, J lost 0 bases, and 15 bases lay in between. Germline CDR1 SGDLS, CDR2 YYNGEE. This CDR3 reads CASSVVGKEGANYGYTF. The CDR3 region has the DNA TGTGCCAGCAGCGTAGTTGGGAAAGAGGGAGCTAACTATGGCTACACCTTC.

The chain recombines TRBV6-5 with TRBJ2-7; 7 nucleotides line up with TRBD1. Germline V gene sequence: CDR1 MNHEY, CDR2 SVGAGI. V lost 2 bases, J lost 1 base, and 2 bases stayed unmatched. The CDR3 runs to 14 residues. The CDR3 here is CASSYGDSSYEQYF. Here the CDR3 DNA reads TGTGCCAGCAGTTACGGGGACAGTTCCTACGAGCAGTACTTC.

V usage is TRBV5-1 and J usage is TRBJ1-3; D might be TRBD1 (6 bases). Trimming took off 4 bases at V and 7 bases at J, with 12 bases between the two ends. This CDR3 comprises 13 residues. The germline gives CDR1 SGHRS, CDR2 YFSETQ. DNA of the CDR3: TGCGCCAGCAGCCCCCAGGGGTTGAACACCATATATTTT. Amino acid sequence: CASSPQGLNTIYF. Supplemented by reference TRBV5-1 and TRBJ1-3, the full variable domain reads KAGVTQTPRYLIKTRGQQVTLSCSPISGHRSVSWYQQTPGQGLQFLFEYFSETQRNKGNFPGRFSGRQFSNSRSEMNVSTLELGDSALYLCASSPQGLNTIYFGEGSWLTVV.

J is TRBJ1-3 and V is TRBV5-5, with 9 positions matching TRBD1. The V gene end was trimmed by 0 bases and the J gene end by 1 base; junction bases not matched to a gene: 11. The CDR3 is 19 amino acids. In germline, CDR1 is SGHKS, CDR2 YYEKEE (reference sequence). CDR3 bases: TGTGCCAGCAGCTTGGGGGGGACAGGGTTTATCCGATCTGGAAACACCATATATTTT. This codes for CASSLGGTGFIRSGNTIYF.

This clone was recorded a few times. Written as DNA, the CDR3 is TGTGCCAGCAGCCACAGGGCGATTGACACTGAAGCTTTCTTT. Translation: CASSHRAIDTEAFF. This sequence joins TRBV5-5 and TRBJ1-1; D is perhaps TRBD1 (6 bases). The CDR3 extends over 14 amino acids. V lost 4 bases and J 3 bases, leaving 13 bases between the germline ends. Germline V lookup: CDR1 SGHKS, CDR2 YYEKEE (reference sequence). The entire variable domain, with the rest obtained from reference TRBV5-5 and TRBJ1-1, is as follows: DAGVTQSPTHLIKTRGQQVTLRCSPISGHKSVSWYQQVLGQGPQFIFQYYEKEERGRGNFPDRFSARQFPNYSSELNVNALLLGDSALYLCASSHRAIDTEAFFGQGTRLTVV.

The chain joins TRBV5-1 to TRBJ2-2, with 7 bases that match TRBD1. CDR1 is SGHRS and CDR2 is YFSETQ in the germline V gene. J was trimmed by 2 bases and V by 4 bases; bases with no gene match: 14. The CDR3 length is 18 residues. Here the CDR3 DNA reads TGCGCCAGCAGCATCGGGACAGACCCCATTCGCAACACCGGGGAGCTGTTTTTT. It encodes CASSIGTDPIRNTGELFF. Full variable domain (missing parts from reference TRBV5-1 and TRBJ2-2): KAGVTQTPRYLIKTRGQQVTLSCSPISGHRSVSWYQQTPGQGLQFLFEYFSETQRNKGNFPGRFSGRQFSNSRSEMNVSTLELGDSALYLCASSIGTDPIRNTGELFFGEGSRLTVL.

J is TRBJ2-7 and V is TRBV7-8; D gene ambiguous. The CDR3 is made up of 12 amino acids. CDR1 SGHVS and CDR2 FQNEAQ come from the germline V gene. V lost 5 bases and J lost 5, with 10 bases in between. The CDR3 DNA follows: TGTGCCAGCAGCCGCGGTAGGCACGAGCAGTACTTC. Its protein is CASSRGRHEQYF.

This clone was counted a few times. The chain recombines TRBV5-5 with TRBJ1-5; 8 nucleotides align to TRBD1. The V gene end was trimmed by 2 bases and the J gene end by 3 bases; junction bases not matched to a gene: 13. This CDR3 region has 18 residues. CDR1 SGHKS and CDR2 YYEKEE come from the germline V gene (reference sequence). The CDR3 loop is CASSLLYQDRVVNQPQHF. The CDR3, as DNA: TGTGCCAGCAGCTTACTATACCAGGACAGGGTTGTCAATCAGCCCCAGCATTTT.